One and the same sample provided the 7 T cell receptor beta chains below, sequenced in a study of blood T cell repertoires in COVID-19. Method: immunoSEQ multiplex PCR; TCRdb's copy keeps in-frame clones and lacks some. The table includes roughly 700,000 clones, 90% detected once. The specimen sequenced was peripheral blood. The receptors shown here come from a young woman with acute or convalescent COVID-19.

The chain has TRBV2 and TRBJ1-2, with unresolved D. V dropped 6 bases and J dropped 3 bases, with 8 bases sitting between them. Per germline, CDR1 SNHLY and CDR2 FYNNEI. This CDR3 has 12 residues. The CDR3 DNA reads as TGTGCCAGCAGGAGGTGGGACTATGGCTACACCTTC. As protein: CASRRWDYGYTF.

The V and J genes are TRBV6-4 and TRBJ1-1; 8 bases align to TRBD1. V gave up 6 bases and J gave up 1 base; unmatched junction bases: 7. There are 15 residues in the CDR3. Germline CDR1 reads MRHNA; CDR2 reads SNTAGT. The CDR3 bases are TGTGCCAGCAGCGTAGGGACAGGAGGGAACACTGAAGCTTTCTTT. Its protein is CASSVGTGGNTEAFF.

The chain joins TRBV12-5 to TRBJ1-4, with 7 bases that match TRBD1. V lost 2 bases to trimming and J lost 7 bases; unmatched junction nucleotides: 7. CDR1 is LGHNT and CDR2 is FRNRAP in the germline V gene. The CDR3 consists of 15 residues. The CDR3 sequence is CASGLKQGKAEKLFF. The CDR3 nucleotides are TGTGCTAGTGGTTTGAAACAGGGGAAAGCTGAAAAACTGTTTTTT.

V is TRBV6-5 and J is TRBJ2-7; possible D gene TRBD1, 5 bases. The CDR3 is made up of 11 amino acids. V was shortened by 6 bases and J by 11 bases, with 14 bases between the two germline ends. Germline V gene lookup returns CDR1 MNHEY and CDR2 SVGAGI. CDR3 coding DNA: TGTGCCAGCAGCACGGACAAGGCAAAGTACTTC. Encoded protein: CASSTDKAKYF.

V is TRBV24-1 and J is TRBJ2-5, with a weak D call TRBD2 (6 bases). V was cut by 3 bases and J by 2 bases, with 15 bases left in between. CDR1 and CDR2 from the germline V gene are KGHDR and SFDVKD. The CDR3 consists of 16 residues. CDR3 residues: CATSDPGTAQQETQYF. In DNA, the CDR3 is TGTGCCACCAGTGATCCAGGGACTGCTCAGCAAGAGACCCAGTACTTC.

The rearrangement uses TRBV30 and TRBJ1-2; the D is unclear. The CDR3 length is 16 residues. V was cut by 5 bases and J by 1 base, with 20 bases left in between. Germline V gives CDR1 GTSNPN, CDR2 SVGIG (reference sequence). The CDR3 is CAWENFGRQRNYGYTF. The CDR3 region has the DNA TGTGCCTGGGAAAATTTCGGTCGGCAGCGTAACTATGGCTACACCTTC. Full variable domain (rest looked up from reference TRBV30 and TRBJ1-2): SQTIHQWPATLVQPVGSPLSLECTVEGTSNPNLYWYRQAAGRGLQLLFYSVGIGQISSEVPQNLSASRPQDRQFILSSKKLLLSDSGFYLCAWENFGRQRNYGYTFGSGTRLTVV.

The chain combines TRBV3-1 (or the pseudogene TRBV3-2) with TRBJ2-3; D is perhaps TRBD2 (7 bases). Germline-derived CDR1 and CDR2 are LGHDT and YNNKEL (reference sequence). V lost 3 bases, J lost 5 bases, and 12 bases lay in between. The CDR3 extends over 14 amino acids. CDR3: CASSHLRGGDTQYF. The CDR3 nucleotides read TGTGCCAGCAGCCACCTAAGGGGGGGAGATACGCAGTATTTT.